These 20 T cell receptor beta chains share one sample of origin, sequenced in a study of blood T cell repertoires in COVID-19. Profiled with immunoSEQ multiplex PCR; TCRdb holds only in-frame clones, not every one. The sample has roughly 130,000 clones, over 75% seen once. Sequencing was carried out using peripheral blood. The source is a woman aged 70 to 79 with acute or convalescent COVID-19.

The chain carries TRBV15 and TRBJ1-2; D call uncertain. V was pared by 3 bases and J by 8 bases, with 13 bases between. CDR3 length: 13 residues. Germline V gene lookup returns CDR1 LNHNV and CDR2 YYDKDF (reference sequence). The CDR3 sequence: CATSSPAGGGYTF. CDR3 in DNA: TGTGCCACCAGCAGCCCCGCGGGTGGCGGCTACACCTTC.

This chain connects TRBV2 to TRBJ2-3, with D uncertain. The CDR3 covers 12 residues. V lost 5 bases and J lost 3, with 6 bases in between. CDR1 and CDR2 from the germline V gene are SNHLY and FYNNEI. The CDR3 loop reads CASSSVTDTQYF. The CDR3 DNA is TGTGCCAGCAGTTCGGTGACAGATACGCAGTATTTT.

This rearrangement joins TRBV30 to TRBJ1-3, with 7 bases aligning to TRBD1. The CDR3 is made up of 15 amino acids. The germline V gene encodes CDR1 GTSNPN and CDR2 SVGIG (reference sequence). V shed 3 bases and J 4 bases; nucleotides not matched to a gene: 9. CDR3 amino acids: CAWSGTGTVGNTIYF. CDR3 nucleotides: TGTGCCTGGAGCGGTACCGGGACAGTCGGAAACACCATATATTTT.

This chain links TRBV7-9 with TRBJ2-5; D possibly corresponds to TRBD2 (5 bases). Germline CDR1 is SEHNR and CDR2 is FQNEAQ (reference sequence). The CDR3 extends over 15 amino acids. V lost 5 bases and J lost 5, with 18 bases in between. CDR3 nucleotides: TGTGCCAGCAGCCCGGATGCTACTTCGGGGGAGACCCAGTACTTC. Its protein product is CASSPDATSGETQYF. Full variable domain (outside the CDR3, taken from reference TRBV7-9 and TRBJ2-5): DTGVSQNPRHKITKRGQNVTFRCDPISEHNRLYWYRQTLGQGPEFLTYFQNEAQLEKSRLLSDRFSAERPKGSFSTLEIQRTEQGDSAMYLCASSPDATSGETQYFGPGTRLLVL.

The CDR3 nucleotides read TGTGCCAGCAGTCCCCTGGCCCTAGCCAAAAACATTCAGTACTTC. This encodes CASSPLALAKNIQYF. This rearrangement joins TRBV6-2 or TRBV6-3 to TRBJ2-4; D gene uncertain. CDR3 length: 15 amino acids. The germline V gene has CDR1 MNHEY and CDR2 SVGEGT. V lost 5 bases and J 0 bases, leaving 11 bases between the germline ends.

The chain uses TRBV6-1 and TRBJ2-5; TRBD1 might be the D (6 bases). Between the trimmed V and J ends, which lost 3 bases and 5 bases, there was a span of 10 bases. CDR1 is MNHNS and CDR2 is SASEGT in the germline V gene. This CDR3 has 13 residues. DNA for the CDR3: TGTGCCAGCAGTGACAGGGGCAGGGAGACCCAGTACTTC. This encodes CASSDRGRETQYF.

The gene calls are TRBV9 and TRBJ1-3, with a possible D match to TRBD1 (6 bases). Trimming cost V 2 bases and J 1 base, with 7 bases left between them. This CDR3 spans 14 amino acids. Per the germline V gene, CDR1 is SGDLS and CDR2 is YYNGEE. This chain's CDR3 is CASSVTGSGNTIYF. The CDR3 DNA reads as TGTGCCAGCAGCGTCACAGGGTCTGGAAACACCATATATTTT.

This chain uses TRBV4-1 with TRBJ1-1; 10 bases are shared with TRBD1. Germline V lookup: CDR1 MGHRA, CDR2 YSYEKL. V lost 3 bases to trimming and J lost 4 bases; unmatched junction nucleotides: 8. The CDR3 runs to 16 residues. The CDR3 region is CASSQAGTGVGTEAFF. The CDR3 nucleotides read TGCGCCAGCAGCCAGGCCGGGACAGGGGTCGGCACTGAAGCTTTCTTT.

The chain carries TRBV4-2 and TRBJ1-4; no definite D call. V gave up 4 bases and J gave up 4 bases, with 10 bases separating them. Germline assignment: CDR1 LGHNA and CDR2 YNFKEQ. The CDR3 extends over 14 amino acids. As DNA, the CDR3 is TGTGCCAGCAGCCCGTCCGGGGATAATGAAAAACTGTTTTTT. Its protein is CASSPSGDNEKLFF.

The chain uses TRBV5-4 and TRBJ1-5; D uncertain. V lost 1 base to trimming and J lost 4 bases, with 3 bases between them. The CDR3 length is 12 residues. Germline lookup yields CDR1 SGHNT and CDR2 YYREEE (reference sequence). CDR3 sequence: CASSLPNQPQHF. In nucleotides, the CDR3 is TGTGCCAGCAGCTTGCCAAATCAGCCCCAGCATTTT.

The genes are TRBV2 and TRBJ2-3; 9 bases line up with TRBD2. Looked up from germline, CDR1 is SNHLY and CDR2 is FYNNEI. The J segment lost 2 bases and the V segment lost 3 bases, leaving 3 bases of the junction unmatched. This CDR3 spans 15 amino acids. CDR3 bases: TGTGCCAGCAGTGATAGCGGGGGCATCACAGATACGCAGTATTTT. Protein: CASSDSGGITDTQYF.

On this clone: Within the sample, other DNA sequences also encode this same CDR3. The J gene is TRBJ2-1, the V gene TRBV4-3; D remains ambiguous. Germline lookup yields CDR1 LGHNA and CDR2 YSLEER. This CDR3 spans 14 amino acids. V was clipped by 0 bases and J by 6 bases, with 9 bases between them. Written as DNA, the CDR3 is TGCGCCAGCAGCCAAGATCCGGCTAGCAATGAGCAGTTCTTC. It specifies CASSQDPASNEQFF.

The rearrangement links TRBV5-4 to TRBJ1-2, with unresolved D. Trimming shortened V by 1 base and J by 6 bases, and 16 bases separated the two germline ends. The CDR3 is made up of 15 amino acids. Germline V gene data show CDR1 as SGHNT and CDR2 as YYREEE (reference sequence). The CDR3 is CASSLSSGGRDGYTF. The CDR3 coding sequence is TGTGCCAGCAGCTTGTCCTCCGGTGGGAGGGATGGCTACACCTTC.

The chain joins TRBV5-6 to TRBJ2-3, with 7 bases lining up with TRBD2. From germline, CDR1 is SGHDT and CDR2 YYEEEE. Germline trimming cut 0 bases from V and 3 bases from J; bases unmatched to any gene: 7. CDR3 size: 16 residues. CDR3 in DNA: TGTGCCAGCAGCTTGGCCTTTGGGGGGGTGACAGATACGCAGTATTTT. Translated: CASSLAFGGVTDTQYF.

The chain joins TRBV3-1 (or the pseudogene TRBV3-2) to TRBJ2-3; TRBD1 might be the D (6 bases). Trimming cost V 1 base and J 6 bases, with 14 bases left between them. The CDR3 is made up of 15 amino acids. Germline assignment: CDR1 LGHDT and CDR2 YNNKEL (reference sequence). The CDR3 protein is CASSQGDISYDTQYF. The CDR3 DNA is TGTGCCAGCAGCCAAGGGGACATTAGCTACGATACGCAGTATTTT.

The gene calls are TRBV11-3 and TRBJ2-5; 9 bases line up with TRBD1. The CDR3 length is 13 residues. The germline V gene encodes CDR1 SGHNT and CDR2 YENEEA. V dropped 7 bases and J dropped 4; count of bases not matched to a gene: 4. As DNA, the CDR3 is TGTGCCAGCAACACAGGGGGCCTAGAGACCCAGTACTTC. Its translation is CASNTGGLETQYF. The whole variable domain, filled in from reference TRBV11-3 and TRBJ2-5, reads EAGVVQSPRYKIIEKKQPVAFWCNPISGHNTLYWYLQNLGQGPELLIRYENEEAVDDSQLPKDRFSAERLKGVDSTLKIQPAELGDSAVYLCASNTGGLETQYFGPGTRLLVL.

The gene calls are TRBV4-2 and TRBJ2-2, with D possibly matching TRBD2 (6 bases). The CDR3 spans 17 residues. V shed 4 bases and J shed 4 bases, with 19 bases lying between them. Germline V CDR1 and CDR2: LGHNA, YNFKEQ. The CDR3 here is CASSLSPASAITGELFF. CDR3 coding DNA: TGTGCCAGCAGCCTGTCCCCGGCTAGCGCGATCACCGGGGAGCTGTTTTTT.

The chain recombines TRBV2 with TRBJ1-1; D unresolved. Trimming left V 8 bases short and J 5 bases short, with 12 bases between. The CDR3 consists of 12 residues. CDR1 SNHLY and CDR2 FYNNEI come from the germline V gene. The CDR3 region is CASARRWTEAFF. The CDR3, as DNA: TGTGCCAGCGCCCGGCGGTGGACTGAAGCTTTCTTT.

The gene calls are TRBV5-4 and TRBJ1-1; D is perhaps TRBD1 (5 bases). The germline gives CDR1 SGHNT, CDR2 YYREEE (reference sequence). The CDR3 loop spans 16 amino acids. Deletions cut 0 bases from V and 1 base from J, with 13 bases between. DNA for the CDR3: TGTGCCAGCAGCTTGGAGGCCAGGGAGGAGAACACTGAAGCTTTCTTT. Its protein product is CASSLEAREENTEAFF.

The chain links TRBV11-2 to TRBJ1-5; D not resolved. Trimming took 5 bases from V and 6 from J, leaving 11 bases between them. CDR3 length equals 13 residues. Germline values: CDR1 SGHAT, CDR2 FQNNGV. CDR3 amino acids: CASSPSLSQPQHF. CDR3 coding DNA: TGTGCCAGCAGCCCTTCGTTGAGTCAGCCCCAGCATTTT.